This T cell receptor (beta chain) stems from a study of OX40 agonist ivuxolimab in advanced cancers. This clone was found once. The CDR3 is 14 amino acids. Germline CDR1 MDHEN, CDR2 SYDVKM. The ends were cut back, 8 bases at V and 2 bases at J, with 14 bases in the middle. Assay used: immunoSEQ multiplex PCR; TCRdb lists only in-frame clones, some missing. The sample holds approximately 80,000 clones, roughly 87% seen once. This clonotype was sampled from an adult with an advanced solid tumor such as melanoma, head and neck, liver or kidney cancer. The sample in question was CD4+ or CD8+ T cells sorted from blood, obtained in a trial of the OX40 agonist ivuxolimab. V is TRBV28 and J is TRBJ2-3, with D perhaps matching TRBD1 or TRBD2 (6 bases each). The CDR3 region is CASLRSGATDTQYF. For the CDR3, the DNA is TGTGCCAGCCTCCGGTCGGGGGCCACAGATACGCAGTATTTT.